Listed here are 3 T cell receptor beta chains from one sample, sequenced in a study of blood T cell repertoires in COVID-19. TCRdb's table, derived via immunoSEQ multiplex PCR, lists solely in-frame clones and lacks some. Among some 300,000 clones listed, around 90% were seen once. The sequencing sample was made of peripheral blood. The receptors originated from a woman aged 45-65 years with COVID-19, enrolled during active disease.

The V and J genes are TRBV7-9 and TRBJ1-1; D is undetermined. V lost 8 bases and J lost 2, with 12 bases in between. The CDR3 is made up of 13 amino acids. CDR1 and CDR2 from the germline V gene are SEHNR and FQNEAQ (reference sequence). CDR3 coding DNA: TGTGCCAGCGCTTCTTCGGTAAACACTGAAGCTTTCTTT. It yields the protein CASASSVNTEAFF.

The chain links TRBV6-5 to TRBJ2-1, with 7 bases lining up with TRBD1. This CDR3 contains 16 residues. CDR1 and CDR2 from the germline V gene are MNHEY and SVGAGI. J gave up 4 bases and V 4 bases, and 10 bases lay outside the gene matches. CDR3 in DNA: TGTGCCAGCAGTTTGAGTGACAGGGCGAGATACAATGAGCAGTTCTTC. Protein product: CASSLSDRARYNEQFF.

The chain carries TRBV3-1 (or the pseudogene TRBV3-2) and TRBJ1-1; 7 nucleotides match TRBD1. Per germline, CDR1 LGHDT and CDR2 YNNKEL (reference sequence). With 4 bases clipped from V and 1 base from J, the junction kept 3 bases outside the gene matches. The CDR3 length is 14 residues. The CDR3 sequence is CASSLRQGNTEAFF. DNA of the CDR3: TGTGCCAGCAGCCTTCGACAGGGGAACACTGAAGCTTTCTTT.